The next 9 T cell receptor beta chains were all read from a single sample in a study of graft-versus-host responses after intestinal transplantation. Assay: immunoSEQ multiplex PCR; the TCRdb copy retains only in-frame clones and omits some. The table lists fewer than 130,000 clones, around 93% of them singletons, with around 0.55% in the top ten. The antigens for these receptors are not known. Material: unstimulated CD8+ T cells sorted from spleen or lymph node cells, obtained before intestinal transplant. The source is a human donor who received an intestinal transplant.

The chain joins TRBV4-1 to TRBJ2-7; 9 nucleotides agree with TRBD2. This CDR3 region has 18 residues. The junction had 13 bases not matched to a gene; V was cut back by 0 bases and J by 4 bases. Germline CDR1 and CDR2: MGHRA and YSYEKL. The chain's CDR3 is CASSQDFDLAGRQYEQYF. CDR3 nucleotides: TGCGCCAGCAGCCAAGATTTCGATCTAGCGGGAAGGCAGTACGAGCAGTACTTC.

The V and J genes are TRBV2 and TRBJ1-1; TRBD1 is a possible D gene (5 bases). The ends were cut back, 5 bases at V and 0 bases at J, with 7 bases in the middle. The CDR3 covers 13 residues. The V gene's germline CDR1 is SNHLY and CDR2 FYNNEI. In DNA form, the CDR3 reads TGTGCCAGCAGTACAGGATTGAACACTGAAGCTTTCTTT. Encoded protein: CASSTGLNTEAFF.

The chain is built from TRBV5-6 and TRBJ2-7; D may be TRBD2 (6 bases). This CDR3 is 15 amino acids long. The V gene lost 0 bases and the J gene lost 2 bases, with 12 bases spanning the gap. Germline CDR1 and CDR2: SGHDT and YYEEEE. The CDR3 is CASSLGGESTYEQYF. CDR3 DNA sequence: TGTGCCAGCAGCTTGGGGGGGGAGAGCACCTACGAGCAGTACTTC.

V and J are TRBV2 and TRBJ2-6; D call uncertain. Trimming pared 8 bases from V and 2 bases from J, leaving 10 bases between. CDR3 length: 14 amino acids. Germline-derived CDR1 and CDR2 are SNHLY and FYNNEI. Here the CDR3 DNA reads TGTGCCAGCCGGGTGGAAGCTGGGGCCAACGTCCTGACTTTC. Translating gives CASRVEAGANVLTF.

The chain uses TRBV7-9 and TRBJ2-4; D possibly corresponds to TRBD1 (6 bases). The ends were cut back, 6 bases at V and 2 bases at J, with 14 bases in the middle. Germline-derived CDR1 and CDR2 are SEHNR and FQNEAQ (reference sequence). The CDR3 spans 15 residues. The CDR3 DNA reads TGTGCCAGCAGTGACGAGGACAGCACCAAAAACATTCAGTACTTC. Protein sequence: CASSDEDSTKNIQYF. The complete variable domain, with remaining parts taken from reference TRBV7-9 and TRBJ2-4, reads DTGVSQNPRHKITKRGQNVTFRCDPISEHNRLYWYRQTLGQGPEFLTYFQNEAQLEKSRLLSDRFSAERPKGSFSTLEIQRTEQGDSAMYLCASSDEDSTKNIQYFGAGTRLSVL.

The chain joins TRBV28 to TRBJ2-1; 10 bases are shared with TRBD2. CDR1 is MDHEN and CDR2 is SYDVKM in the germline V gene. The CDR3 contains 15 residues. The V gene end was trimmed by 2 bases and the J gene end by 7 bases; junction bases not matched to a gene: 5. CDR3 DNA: TGTGCCAGCAGTTTAGGTCTAGCGGGAGTGAATGAGCAGTTCTTC. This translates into CASSLGLAGVNEQFF.

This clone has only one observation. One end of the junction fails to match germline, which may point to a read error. This CDR3 reads CASSLVRDFTCF. The CDR3 DNA reads as TGTGCCAGCAGCTTAGTGAGGGACTTTACCTGTTTT. The rearrangement links TRBV7-9 to TRBJ2-3; the D gene is possibly TRBD2 (6 bases). Germline V gene lookup returns CDR1 SEHNR and CDR2 FQNEAQ (reference sequence). There are 12 residues in the CDR3.

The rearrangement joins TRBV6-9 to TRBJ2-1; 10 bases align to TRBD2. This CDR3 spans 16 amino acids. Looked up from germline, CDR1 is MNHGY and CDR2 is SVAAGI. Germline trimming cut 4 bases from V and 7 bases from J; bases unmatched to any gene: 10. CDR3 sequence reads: CASSWSSGLAKNEQFF. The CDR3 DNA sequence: TGTGCCAGCAGTTGGAGCTCGGGACTAGCGAAGAATGAGCAGTTCTTC.

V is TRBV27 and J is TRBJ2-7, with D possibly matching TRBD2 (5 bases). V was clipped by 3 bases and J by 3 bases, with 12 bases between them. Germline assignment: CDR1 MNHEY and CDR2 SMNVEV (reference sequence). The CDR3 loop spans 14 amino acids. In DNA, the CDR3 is TGTGCCAGCAGTTTGAATCCCGGACTCTACGAGCAGTACTTC. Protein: CASSLNPGLYEQYF.